Listed below are T cell receptor beta chains from one sample, sequenced in a study of blood T cell repertoires in COVID-19. Using immunoSEQ multiplex PCR, the repertoire was profiled, and TCRdb retains in-frame clones only, with some absent. Among 75,000 to 90,000 clones listed, about 78% were seen once. Sequencing was carried out using peripheral blood. These receptors were taken from a man aged 60-69 years with COVID-19, enrolled during active disease. The CDR3 runs from the conserved cysteine through the conserved F or W. A D gene is named only where the DNA matches it firmly. Some rows mark clone size as missing; the rest say once, few, many or name a class of expanded clone.

V gene,CDR3 length,J gene,D gene,clone size,CDR3 DNA,CDR3 protein
TRBV25-1,16,TRBJ1-2,TRBD1,-,TGTGCCAGCAGTGATCCGGTGCGGGACAGGGGAGGAGGCTACACCTTC,CASSDPVRDRGGGYTF
TRBV6-4,13,TRBJ2-7,-,-,TGTGCCAGCAGCGTAATTACAGGTGGCGAGCAGTACTTC,CASSVITGGEQYF
TRBV7-2,14,TRBJ2-3,-,once,TGTGCCAGCAGCTCGGGGAGACGCACAGATACGCAGTATTTT,CASSSGRRTDTQYF
TRBV2,14,TRBJ2-7,TRBD1,-,TGTGCCAGCAGTCTGACAGGGGGGACCTACGAGCAGTACTTC,CASSLTGGTYEQYF
TRBV19,15,TRBJ1-1,TRBD1,-,TGTGCCAGTAGTGGATGGGACAGCATGAACACTGAAGCTTTCTTT,CASSGWDSMNTEAFF
TRBV9,16,TRBJ2-1,TRBD2,-,TGTGCCAGCAGCGCAGACCTTAGCGGGATCTACAATGAGCAGTTCTTC,CASSADLSGIYNEQFF
TRBV6-2/TRBV6-3,17,TRBJ2-7,TRBD1,few,TGTGCCAGCAGTTACCCCCAGGGGGCGGGTCTCTCCTACGAGCAGTACTTC,CASSYPQGAGLSYEQYF
TRBV12-3/TRBV12-4,12,TRBJ1-2,-,once,TGTGCCAGCAGTTCCAGCAGGGTCGGCTACACCTTC,CASSSSRVGYTF
TRBV3-1/TRBV3-2,15,TRBJ2-5,TRBD2,-,TGTGCCAGCAGCCCCCGGACTAGCGGGGGTAAGACCCAGTACTTC,CASSPRTSGGKTQYF
TRBV5-1,13,TRBJ1-1,-,-,TGCGCCAGCAGTTTGGAGGGGTTCACTGAAGCTTTCTTT,CASSLEGFTEAFF
TRBV4-3,16,TRBJ2-5,TRBD2,-,TGCGCCAGCAGCAACTTGGCAGCGGGAGTTTATGAGACCCAGTACTTC,CASSNLAAGVYETQYF
TRBV6-5,15,TRBJ2-5,-,-,TGTGCCAGCAGTTACTCGCAGGCTACCCAAGAGACCCAGTACTTC,CASSYSQATQETQYF
TRBV19,14,TRBJ1-1,TRBD1,-,TGTGCCAGTAGTTCCCCCCAGGGGGACACTGAAGCTTTCTTT,CASSSPQGDTEAFF
TRBV30,15,TRBJ2-3,TRBD2,once,TGTGCCTGGAGTGGGACTAGCGGGATCCACGATACGCAGTATTTT,CAWSGTSGIHDTQYF
TRBV4-1,14,TRBJ2-7,TRBD2,-,TGCGCCAGCAGCCAAGATGGCGGGGGGCCCGAGCAGTACTTC,CASSQDGGGPEQYF
TRBV5-6,15,TRBJ1-1,-,-,TGTGCCAGCAGCTCCGTAGGGACACCGAACACTGAAGCTTTCTTT,CASSSVGTPNTEAFF
TRBV7-8,15,TRBJ1-2,TRBD1,-,TGTGCCAGCAGCCCACGGACAGGAAGTAACTATGGCTACACCTTC,CASSPRTGSNYGYTF
TRBV5-4,17,TRBJ1-3,-,-,TGTGCCAGCAGCCCCCCCCAGGGATCTCCCTCTGGAAACACCATATATTTT,CASSPPQGSPSGNTIYF
TRBV4-1,15,TRBJ1-4,TRBD1,-,TGCGCCAGCAGCCGGGGGACAGGGCTAGGGGAAAAACTGTTTTTT,CASSRGTGLGEKLFF
TRBV11-1,16,TRBJ2-5,TRBD2,-,TGTGCCAGCACTCAAATCCTAGCGGGCGACCAAGAGACCCAGTACTTC,CASTQILAGDQETQYF
TRBV7-8,14,TRBJ2-3,TRBD2,-,TGTGCCAGCAGCGCTAGCGGGAGCACAGATACGCAGTATTTT,CASSASGSTDTQYF
TRBV14,15,TRBJ2-5,TRBD1,-,TGTGCCAGCAGCCAAGATCTAAGACAGGGTGAGACCCAGTACTTC,CASSQDLRQGETQYF
TRBV23-1,18,TRBJ1-1,TRBD1,-,TGCGCCAGCAGTCAGGGGATCGGCACAGGGGGCACGGGCGCTGAAGCTTTCTTT,CASSQGIGTGGTGAEAFF
TRBV5-4,15,TRBJ2-3,TRBD1,-,TGTGCCAGCAGCCCGGGACAGGGACGCACAGATACGCAGTATTTT,CASSPGQGRTDTQYF
TRBV3-1/TRBV3-2,15,TRBJ2-7,TRBD2,-,TGTGCCAGCAGCCAAGACCCAGCGGGAGAATACGAGCAGTACTTC,CASSQDPAGEYEQYF
TRBV7-3,15,TRBJ1-3,TRBD1,-,TGTGCCAGCAGCGCTACCGGGACAGGTGGAAACACCATATATTTT,CASSATGTGGNTIYF
TRBV5-1,16,TRBJ2-1,TRBD2,-,TGCGCCAGCCAGGGACTAGCGGGGGGGACCTACAATGAGCAGTTCTTC,CASQGLAGGTYNEQFF
TRBV5-1,15,TRBJ2-1,TRBD1,-,TGCGCCAGCAGCCCGGACAGGGGCGACAGCGATGAGCAGTTCTTC,CASSPDRGDSDEQFF
TRBV10-3,12,TRBJ2-5,TRBD1,-,TGTGCCATCAGGGGGACAGCAGAGACCCAGTACTTC,CAIRGTAETQYF
TRBV5-5,13,TRBJ1-5,-,few,TGTGCCAGCAGCTCCCAACCCAGTCAGCCCCAGCATTTT,CASSSQPSQPQHF
TRBV7-9,12,TRBJ1-1,-,-,TGTGCCAGCAGCTTAGAGGGAGCTGAAGCTTTCTTT,CASSLEGAEAFF
TRBV12-3/TRBV12-4,12,TRBJ2-3,TRBD2,-,TGTGCCAGCACGCGGGGGGGCGATACGCAGTATTTT,CASTRGGDTQYF
TRBV29-1,15,TRBJ1-1,TRBD1,-,TGCAGCGTCTACAGGGGGCTGCATGCTGGGACTGAAGCTTTCTTT,CSVYRGLHAGTEAFF
TRBV4-1,16,TRBJ2-2,TRBD2,-,TGCGCCAGCAGCCCCCGGGGGGTAGCCGACACCGGGGAGCTGTTTTTT,CASSPRGVADTGELFF
TRBV9,15,TRBJ2-3,-,-,TGTGCCAGCAGCGTAGGTGGGGGGTCCTTAGATACGCAGTATTTT,CASSVGGGSLDTQYF
TRBV7-2,16,TRBJ2-5,TRBD2,-,TGTGCCAGCAGCTCCTCTCTAGCGGGAGGCCAAGAGACCCAGTACTTC,CASSSSLAGGQETQYF
TRBV7-9,17,TRBJ2-7,TRBD2,-,TGTGCCAGCAGCTTACCCGGACTAGCGGGAGTCTCCTACGAGCAGTACTTC,CASSLPGLAGVSYEQYF
TRBV27,16,TRBJ2-6,-,few,TGTGCCAGCAGTCCCCGAAGGACAGCTGGGGCCAACGTCCTGACTTTC,CASSPRRTAGANVLTF
TRBV19,15,TRBJ2-2,-,-,TGTGCCAGTAGTTCTTCGTCCCTTCCCCCCGGGGAGCTGTTTTTT,CASSSSSLPPGELFF
TRBV7-2,14,TRBJ1-2,TRBD1,many,TGTGCCAGCAGCCTCACATGGGACAGGGGCGGTCCCACCTTC,CASSLTWDRGGPTF
TRBV5-6,16,TRBJ2-6,-,-,TGTGCCAGCAGCTTGGTGGAGAACTCTGGGGCCAACGTCCTGACTTTC,CASSLVENSGANVLTF
TRBV4-3,16,TRBJ2-1,-,-,TGCGCCAGCAGCCAAGATGCGAGGGACTCCTACAATGAGCAGTTCTTC,CASSQDARDSYNEQFF
TRBV9,18,TRBJ2-3,-,few,TGTGCCAGCAGCCCTCACCCGACCTTAGCTTTTTCCACAGATACGCAGTATTTT,CASSPHPTLAFSTDTQYF
TRBV19,13,TRBJ2-4,TRBD1,once,TGTGCCAGTAGTAAGACAGGGGGTCGAATTCAGTACTTC,CASSKTGGRIQYF
TRBV14,17,TRBJ2-1,TRBD2,few,TGTGCCAGCAGCCAACTACTTGTTAGCGGGATGAACAATGAGCAGTTCTTC,CASSQLLVSGMNNEQFF
TRBV27,16,TRBJ1-6,-,-,TGTGCCAGCAGTCCTAGACCGACGGGGGGCAGTTCACCCCTCCACTTT,CASSPRPTGGSSPLHF
TRBV7-9,15,TRBJ2-2,TRBD1,-,TGTGCCAGCAGCCTTGACAGGGTGGGCGCCGGGGAGCTGTTTTTT,CASSLDRVGAGELFF
TRBV19,16,TRBJ1-3,-,-,TGTGCCAGTAGGGGAGCGGACCGACTGGAGGGAAACACCATATATTTT,CASRGADRLEGNTIYF
TRBV9,15,TRBJ2-7,TRBD1,-,TGTGCCAGCAGCGTAGACGGGACAGCCTCCTACGAGCAGTACTTC,CASSVDGTASYEQYF
TRBV5-4,13,TRBJ2-2,-,-,TGTGCCAGCAGCCCTTTCCACACCGGGGAGCTGTTTTTT,CASSPFHTGELFF
TRBV19,14,TRBJ2-1,TRBD2,once,TGTGCCAGTACGGGGCGGGGGGGCACAACTGAGCAGTTCTTC,CASTGRGGTTEQFF
TRBV24-1,14,TRBJ2-1,-,-,TGTGCCACCAGTGCGGCGGGGACCGCCCATGAGCAGTTCTTC,CATSAAGTAHEQFF
TRBV18,15,TRBJ1-2,-,-,TGTGCCAGCTCACCATCGGGGTCTATGAACTATGGCTACACCTTC,CASSPSGSMNYGYTF
TRBV7-9,14,TRBJ1-5,TRBD1,-,TGTGCCAGCAGCTTAGACAGGGGTAATCAGCCCCAGCATTTT,CASSLDRGNQPQHF
TRBV5-4,13,TRBJ1-5,-,-,TGTGCCAGCAGCTTGCAGGGATCTCAGCCCCAGCATTTT,CASSLQGSQPQHF
TRBV2,15,TRBJ2-2,TRBD1,once,TGTGCCAGCAGGGGGACAGGGTCTGGAACCGGGGAGCTGTTTTTT,CASRGTGSGTGELFF